The 9 T cell receptor beta chains below all came from one sample that was sequenced in a study of T cell responses to AZD1222 COVID-19 vaccine. Only in-frame clones appear in the TCRdb table, and some are missing; sequencing was by immunoSEQ multiplex PCR. The sample includes about 84,000 clones, 87% of them seen just once. Sample: peripheral blood, taken 28 days after the second AZD1222 dose. Every receptor here comes from an adult who received the AZD1222 COVID-19 vaccine.

This rearrangement joins TRBV25-1 to TRBJ1-1, with D possibly TRBD1 on 6 matching bases. V was clipped by 8 bases and J by 7 bases, with 17 bases between them. This CDR3 has 13 amino acids. Germline-derived CDR1 and CDR2 are MGHDK and SYGVNS. CDR3 coding DNA: TGTGCCAGCGAGACTCTGGGGGCGGGTGAAGCTTTCTTT. Residues: CASETLGAGEAFF.

This chain uses TRBV28 with TRBJ1-6, with no clear D. Germline loops: CDR1 MDHEN, CDR2 SYDVKM. Trimming left V 3 bases short and J 0 bases short, with 9 bases between. This CDR3 is built from 16 residues. For the CDR3, the DNA is TGTGCCAGCAGTTTTTTTGGGAGCTCCTATAATTCACCCCTCCACTTT. Translated: CASSFFGSSYNSPLHF. The full variable domain, with the rest looked up from reference TRBV28 and TRBJ1-6, is DVKVTQSSRYLVKRTGEKVFLECVQDMDHENMFWYRQDPGLGLRLIYFSYDVKMKEKGDIPEGYSVSREKKERFSLILESASTNQTSMYLCASSFFGSSYNSPLHFGNGTRLTVT.

The rearrangement joins TRBV11-2 to TRBJ1-2, with 9 bases lining up with TRBD1. CDR1 and CDR2 from the germline V gene are SGHAT and FQNNGV. This CDR3 is built from 15 residues. The J segment lost 3 bases and the V segment lost 4 bases, leaving 6 bases of the junction unmatched. CDR3 bases: TGTGCCAGCAGCTCACAGGGGGCAGTTTACTATGGCTACACCTTC. It translates to CASSSQGAVYYGYTF.

This clone was seen a handful of times. The rearrangement links TRBV5-3 to TRBJ1-1; the match to TRBD1 covers 7 bases. TRBV5-3 is given ORF status, its function remaining uncertain. Trimming at V came to 2 bases and at J to 0 bases, leaving 7 bases not matched to a gene. This CDR3 region has 16 residues. The chain's CDR3 is CARSFPGTEVNTEAFF. CDR3 sequence (DNA): TGTGCCAGAAGCTTCCCCGGGACAGAAGTGAACACTGAAGCTTTCTTT.

The rearrangement joins TRBV29-1 to TRBJ1-2; D gene uncertain. In germline, CDR1 is SQVTM, CDR2 ANQGSEA. V gave up 1 base and J gave up 7 bases, with 10 bases separating them. This CDR3 contains 12 residues. The CDR3 DNA is TGCAGCGTTGAAGGCCTTACTGTTGGCTACACCTTC. It codes for CSVEGLTVGYTF.

The V and J genes are TRBV4-1 and TRBJ1-6; D unclear. The CDR3 runs 17 residues. The V gene lost 2 bases and the J gene lost 4 bases, with 15 bases spanning the gap. Germline V CDR1 and CDR2: MGHRA, YSYEKL. The CDR3 DNA reads as TGCGCCAGCAGCCAAATATTAGGGCGTCAGTATAATTCACCCCTCCACTTT. This codes for CASSQILGRQYNSPLHF.

The CDR3 sequence is CASSLVMNTEAFF. CDR3 nucleotide sequence: TGTGCCAGCAGCTTAGTTATGAACACTGAAGCTTTCTTT. The chain combines TRBV7-2 with TRBJ1-1; D is undetermined. Germline CDR1 and CDR2: SGHTA and FQGNSA. The CDR3 consists of 13 residues. V shed 1 base and J shed 0 bases, with 3 bases lying between them.

This sequence joins TRBV28 and TRBJ1-2; D perhaps matches TRBD1 (6 bases). V was clipped by 1 base and J by 7 bases, with 10 bases between them. The germline V gene has CDR1 MDHEN and CDR2 SYDVKM. This CDR3 is 13 amino acids long. Here the CDR3 DNA reads TGTGCCAGCAGTTTATCCGCAGGGGTTGGCTACACCTTC. Protein product: CASSLSAGVGYTF.

The chain joins TRBV9 to TRBJ1-2, with D maybe TRBD1 (6 bases). This CDR3 region has 14 residues. V gave up 0 bases and J gave up 3 bases, with 9 bases separating them. From germline, CDR1 is SGDLS and CDR2 YYNGEE. For the CDR3, the DNA is TGTGCCAGCAGCGTAGGGTCAGGGGACTATGGCTACACCTTC. Translating gives CASSVGSGDYGYTF.